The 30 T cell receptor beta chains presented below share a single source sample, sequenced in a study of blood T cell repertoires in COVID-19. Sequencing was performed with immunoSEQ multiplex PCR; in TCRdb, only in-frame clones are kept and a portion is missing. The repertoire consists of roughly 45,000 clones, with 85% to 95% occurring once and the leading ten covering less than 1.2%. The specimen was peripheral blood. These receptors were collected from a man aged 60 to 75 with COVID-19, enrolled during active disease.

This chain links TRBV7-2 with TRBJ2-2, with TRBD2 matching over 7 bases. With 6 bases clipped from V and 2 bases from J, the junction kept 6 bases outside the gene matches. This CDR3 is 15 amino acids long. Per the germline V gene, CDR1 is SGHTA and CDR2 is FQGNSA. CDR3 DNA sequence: TGTGCCAGCAGGCCTGGACTAGTCAACACCGGGGAGCTGTTTTTT. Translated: CASRPGLVNTGELFF.

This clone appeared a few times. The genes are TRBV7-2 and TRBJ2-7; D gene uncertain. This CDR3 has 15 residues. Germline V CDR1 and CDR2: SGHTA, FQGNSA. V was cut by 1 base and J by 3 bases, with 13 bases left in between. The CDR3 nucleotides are TGTGCCAGCAGCTTAGGTCCTAGAACCCTCTACGAGCAGTACTTC. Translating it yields CASSLGPRTLYEQYF.

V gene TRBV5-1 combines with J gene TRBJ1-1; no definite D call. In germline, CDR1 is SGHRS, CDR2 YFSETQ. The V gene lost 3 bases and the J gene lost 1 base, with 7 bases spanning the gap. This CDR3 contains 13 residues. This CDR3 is CASSYTRNTEAFF. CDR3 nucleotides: TGCGCCAGCAGCTACACAAGGAACACTGAAGCTTTCTTT.

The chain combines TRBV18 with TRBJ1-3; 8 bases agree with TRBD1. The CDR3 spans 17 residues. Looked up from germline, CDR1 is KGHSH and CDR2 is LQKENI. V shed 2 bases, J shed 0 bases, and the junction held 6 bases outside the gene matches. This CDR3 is CASSPTGQAYSGNTIYF. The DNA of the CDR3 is TGTGCCAGCTCACCAACGGGACAGGCTTACTCTGGAAACACCATATATTTT.

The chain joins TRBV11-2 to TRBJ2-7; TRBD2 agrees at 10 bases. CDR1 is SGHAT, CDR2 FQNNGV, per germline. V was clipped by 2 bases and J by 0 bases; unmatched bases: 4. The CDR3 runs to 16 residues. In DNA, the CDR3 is TGTGCCAGCAGCTTACTAGCGGGAGCCGGCTCCTACGAGCAGTACTTC. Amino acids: CASSLLAGAGSYEQYF.

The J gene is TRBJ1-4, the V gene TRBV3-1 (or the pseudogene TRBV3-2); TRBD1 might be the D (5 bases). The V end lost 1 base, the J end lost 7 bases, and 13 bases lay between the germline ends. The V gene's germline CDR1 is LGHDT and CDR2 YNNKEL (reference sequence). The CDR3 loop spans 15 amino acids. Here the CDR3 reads CASSQVAGRAEKLFF. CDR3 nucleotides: TGTGCCAGCAGCCAAGTAGCAGGGAGGGCTGAAAAACTGTTTTTT.

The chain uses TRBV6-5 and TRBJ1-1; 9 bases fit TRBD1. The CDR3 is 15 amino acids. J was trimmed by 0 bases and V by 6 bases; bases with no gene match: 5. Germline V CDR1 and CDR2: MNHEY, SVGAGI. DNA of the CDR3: TGTGCCAGCAGCCCCGGGACAGGGATGAACACTGAAGCTTTCTTT. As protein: CASSPGTGMNTEAFF.

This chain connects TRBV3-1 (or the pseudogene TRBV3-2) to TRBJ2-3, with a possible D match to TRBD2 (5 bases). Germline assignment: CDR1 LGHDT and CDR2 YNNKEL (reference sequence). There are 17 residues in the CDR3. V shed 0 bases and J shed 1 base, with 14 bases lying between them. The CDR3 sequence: CASSQDGSPSGTDTQYF. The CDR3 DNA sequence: TGTGCCAGCAGCCAAGATGGGAGCCCCTCGGGCACAGATACGCAGTATTTT.

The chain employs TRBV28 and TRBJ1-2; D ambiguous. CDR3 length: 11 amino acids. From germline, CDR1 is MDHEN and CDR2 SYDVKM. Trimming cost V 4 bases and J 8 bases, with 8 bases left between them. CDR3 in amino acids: CASSYSTGYTF. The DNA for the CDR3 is TGTGCCAGCAGTTATTCTACGGGCTACACCTTC.

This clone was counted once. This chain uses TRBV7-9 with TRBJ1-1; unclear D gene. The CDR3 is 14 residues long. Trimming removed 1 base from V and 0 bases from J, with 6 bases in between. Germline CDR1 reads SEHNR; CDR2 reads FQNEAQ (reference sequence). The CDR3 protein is CASSLGSMNTEAFF. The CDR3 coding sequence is TGTGCCAGCAGCTTAGGCAGTATGAACACTGAAGCTTTCTTT.

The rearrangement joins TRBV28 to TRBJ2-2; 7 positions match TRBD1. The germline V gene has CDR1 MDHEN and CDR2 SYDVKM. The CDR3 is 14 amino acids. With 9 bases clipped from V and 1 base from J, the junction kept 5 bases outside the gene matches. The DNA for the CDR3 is TGTGCCAGTCAACCAGGGGGGAACACCGGGGAGCTGTTTTTT. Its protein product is CASQPGGNTGELFF.

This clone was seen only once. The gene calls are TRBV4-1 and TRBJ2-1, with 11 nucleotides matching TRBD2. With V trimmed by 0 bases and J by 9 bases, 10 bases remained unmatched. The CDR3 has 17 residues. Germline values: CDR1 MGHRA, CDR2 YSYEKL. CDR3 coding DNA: TGCGCCAGCAGCCAAGATTGGGGGCTACTAGCGGGGGTTGAGCAGTTCTTC. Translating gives CASSQDWGLLAGVEQFF.

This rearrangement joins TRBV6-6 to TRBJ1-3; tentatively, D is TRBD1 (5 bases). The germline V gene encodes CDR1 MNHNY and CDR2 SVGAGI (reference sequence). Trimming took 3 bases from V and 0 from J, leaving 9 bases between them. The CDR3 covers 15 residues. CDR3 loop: CASSYPGSSGNTIYF. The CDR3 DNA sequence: TGTGCCAGCAGTTATCCAGGGTCCTCTGGAAACACCATATATTTT.

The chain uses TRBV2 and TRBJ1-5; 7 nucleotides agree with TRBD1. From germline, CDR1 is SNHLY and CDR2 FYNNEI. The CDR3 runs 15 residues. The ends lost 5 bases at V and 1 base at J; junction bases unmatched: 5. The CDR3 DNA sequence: TGTGCCAGCAGTTATGCAGGGGGGAGCAATCAGCCCCAGCATTTT. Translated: CASSYAGGSNQPQHF.

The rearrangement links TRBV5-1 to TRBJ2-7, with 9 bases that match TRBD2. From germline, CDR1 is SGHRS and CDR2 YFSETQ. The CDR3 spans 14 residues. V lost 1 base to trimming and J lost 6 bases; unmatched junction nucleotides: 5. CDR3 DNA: TGCGCCAGCAGCTTGAAGACTAGCGGAGGCGAGCAGTACTTC. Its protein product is CASSLKTSGGEQYF.

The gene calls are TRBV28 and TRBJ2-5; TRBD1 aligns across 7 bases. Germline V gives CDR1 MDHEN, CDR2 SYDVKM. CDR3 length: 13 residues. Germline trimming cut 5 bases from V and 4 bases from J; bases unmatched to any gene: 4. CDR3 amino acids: CASSVGGRETQYF. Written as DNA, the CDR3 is TGTGCCAGCAGTGTAGGGGGCCGAGAGACCCAGTACTTC.

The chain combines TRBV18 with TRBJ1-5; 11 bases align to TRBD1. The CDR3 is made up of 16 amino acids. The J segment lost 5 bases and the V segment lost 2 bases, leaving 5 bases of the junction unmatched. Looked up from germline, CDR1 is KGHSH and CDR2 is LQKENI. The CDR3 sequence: CASSPNGQGAHQPQHF. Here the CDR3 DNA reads TGTGCCAGCTCACCAAACGGACAGGGGGCCCATCAGCCCCAGCATTTT.

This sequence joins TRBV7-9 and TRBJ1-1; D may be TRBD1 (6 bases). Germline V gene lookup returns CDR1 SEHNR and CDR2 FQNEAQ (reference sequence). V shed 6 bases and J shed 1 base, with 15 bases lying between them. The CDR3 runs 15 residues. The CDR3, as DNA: TGTGCCAGCAGTTTGACTGGACAGCCGAACACTGAAGCTTTCTTT. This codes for CASSLTGQPNTEAFF.

The CDR3 is CASSPMGGLVAEAFF. The CDR3 DNA reads TGTGCCAGCAGCCCAATGGGGGGTCTAGTCGCTGAAGCTTTCTTT. V and J are TRBV7-9 and TRBJ1-1; D is possibly TRBD1 (5 bases). The CDR3 totals 15 residues. The germline CDR1 and CDR2 sequences are SEHNR and FQNEAQ (reference sequence). V was shortened by 5 bases and J by 6 bases, with 19 bases between the two germline ends.

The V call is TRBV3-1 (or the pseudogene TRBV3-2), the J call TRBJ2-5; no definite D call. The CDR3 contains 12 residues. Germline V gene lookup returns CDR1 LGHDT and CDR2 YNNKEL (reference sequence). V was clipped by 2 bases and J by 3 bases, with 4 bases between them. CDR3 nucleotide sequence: TGTGCCAGCAGCCAAATAGAAGAGACCCAGTACTTC. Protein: CASSQIEETQYF.

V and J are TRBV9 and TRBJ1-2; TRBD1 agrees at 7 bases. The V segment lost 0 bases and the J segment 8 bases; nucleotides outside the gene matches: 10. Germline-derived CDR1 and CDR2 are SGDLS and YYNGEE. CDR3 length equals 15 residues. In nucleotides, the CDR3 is TGTGCCAGCAGCGTAGCCGAGACAGGGTTCGGCGGCTACACCTTC. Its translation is CASSVAETGFGGYTF.

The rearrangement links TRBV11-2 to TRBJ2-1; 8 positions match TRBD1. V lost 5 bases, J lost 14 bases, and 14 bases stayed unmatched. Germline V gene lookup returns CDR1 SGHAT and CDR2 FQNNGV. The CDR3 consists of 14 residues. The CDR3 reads CASSHPKRQGFKFF. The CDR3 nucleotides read TGTGCCAGCAGCCATCCGAAAAGACAGGGGTTCAAGTTCTTC.

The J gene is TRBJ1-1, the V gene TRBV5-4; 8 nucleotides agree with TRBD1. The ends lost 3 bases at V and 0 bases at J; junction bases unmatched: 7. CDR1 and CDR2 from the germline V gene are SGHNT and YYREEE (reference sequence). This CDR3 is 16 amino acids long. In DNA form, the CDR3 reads TGTGCCAGCAGCTCAAGGGACAGGAGGATGAACACTGAAGCTTTCTTT. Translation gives CASSSRDRRMNTEAFF.

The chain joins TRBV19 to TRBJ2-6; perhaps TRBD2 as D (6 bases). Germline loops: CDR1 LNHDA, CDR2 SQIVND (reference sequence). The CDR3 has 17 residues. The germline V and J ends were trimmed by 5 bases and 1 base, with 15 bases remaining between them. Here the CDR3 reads CASSPGGKGSGANVLTF. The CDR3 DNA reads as TGTGCCAGTAGTCCCGGGGGAAAGGGTTCTGGGGCCAACGTCCTGACTTTC.

The CDR3 DNA sequence: TGTGCCAGCAGTTTTTCGTTCTCGGGTGGCTACACCTTC. Residues: CASSFSFSGGYTF. The J gene is TRBJ1-2, the V gene TRBV12-3 or TRBV12-4; D remains ambiguous. The CDR3 is 13 amino acids. Between the trimmed V and J ends, which lost 3 bases and 7 bases, there was a span of 12 bases.

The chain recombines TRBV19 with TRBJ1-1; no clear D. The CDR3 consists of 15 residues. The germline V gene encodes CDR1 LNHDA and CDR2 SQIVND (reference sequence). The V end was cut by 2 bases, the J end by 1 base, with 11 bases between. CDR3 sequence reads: CASSISHRGNTEAFF. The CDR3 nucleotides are TGTGCCAGTAGTATAAGTCACCGGGGGAACACTGAAGCTTTCTTT.

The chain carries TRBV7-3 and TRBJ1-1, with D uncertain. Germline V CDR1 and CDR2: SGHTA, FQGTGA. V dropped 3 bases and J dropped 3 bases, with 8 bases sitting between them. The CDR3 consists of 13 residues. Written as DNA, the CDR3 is TGTGCCAGCAGCTTGGACTTCGACACTGAAGCTTTCTTT. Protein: CASSLDFDTEAFF.

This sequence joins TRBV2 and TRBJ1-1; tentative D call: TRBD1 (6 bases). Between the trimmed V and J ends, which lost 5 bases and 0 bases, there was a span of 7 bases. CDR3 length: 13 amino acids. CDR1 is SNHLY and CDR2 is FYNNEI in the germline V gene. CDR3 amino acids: CASSTGMNTEAFF. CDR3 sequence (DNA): TGTGCCAGCAGTACAGGGATGAACACTGAAGCTTTCTTT.

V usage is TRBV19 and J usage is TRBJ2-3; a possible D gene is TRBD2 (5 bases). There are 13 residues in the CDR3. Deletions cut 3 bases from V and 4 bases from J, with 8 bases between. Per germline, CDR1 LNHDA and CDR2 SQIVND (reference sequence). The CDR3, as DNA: TGTGCCAGTAGTATGGCGGGTGCAGATACGCAGTATTTT. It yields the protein CASSMAGADTQYF. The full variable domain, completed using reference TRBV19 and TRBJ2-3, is DGGITQSPKYLFRKEGQNVTLSCEQNLNHDAMYWYRQDPGQGLRLIYYSQIVNDFQKGDIAEGYSVSREKKESFPLTVTSAQKNPTAFYLCASSMAGADTQYFGPGTRLTVL.

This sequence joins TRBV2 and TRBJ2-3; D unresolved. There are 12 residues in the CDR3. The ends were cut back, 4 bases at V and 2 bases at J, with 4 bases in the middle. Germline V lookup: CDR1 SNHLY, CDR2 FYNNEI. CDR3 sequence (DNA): TGTGCCAGCAGTGCCTCCACAGATACGCAGTATTTT. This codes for CASSASTDTQYF.